Listed below are T cell receptor beta chains from one sample, sequenced in a study of T cell responses to AZD1222 COVID-19 vaccine. Sequenced by immunoSEQ multiplex PCR; TCRdb stores in-frame clones only, minus some. The table lists 72,000 or so clones, 80% to 90% of them singletons. Here the sequenced sample was peripheral blood, taken 28 days after the second AZD1222 dose. Receptors originate from an adult who received the AZD1222 COVID-19 vaccine. CDR3s include the opening cysteine and the closing phenylalanine or tryptophan. Fields, in order: clone size, J gene, D gene, V gene, CDR3 protein, CDR3 DNA. A D gene is named only where the DNA matches it firmly. Clone size is given for some rows only: seen once, a few or many times, or a class if the clone is expanded.

>-|TRBJ2-7|-|TRBV5-1
CASSLVSSSYEQYF
TGCGCCAGCAGCTTAGTTAGCAGCTCCTACGAGCAGTACTTC
>-|TRBJ2-1|TRBD2|TRBV7-3
CASSSVAGAHNEQFF
TGTGCCAGCAGCTCCGTAGCGGGAGCTCACAATGAGCAGTTCTTC
>few|TRBJ1-6|-|TRBV19
CASSGSEVRSPLHF
TGTGCCAGTAGTGGATCCGAGGTTAGATCACCCCTCCACTTT
>-|TRBJ1-1|TRBD1|TRBV5-4
CASSTGTGPMNTEAFF
TGTGCCAGCAGCACCGGGACAGGTCCGATGAACACTGAAGCTTTCTTT
>-|TRBJ1-4|-|TRBV6-5
CASRTTAPNEKLFF
TGTGCCAGCAGGACGACAGCACCTAATGAAAAACTGTTTTTT
>-|TRBJ1-5|-|TRBV18
CASSPSAGANQPQHF
TGTGCCAGCTCACCATCCGCAGGGGCAAATCAGCCCCAGCATTTT
>-|TRBJ2-7|-|TRBV20-1
CSASNYEQYF
TGCAGTGCATCAAACTACGAGCAGTACTTC
>-|TRBJ1-5|-|TRBV4-1
CASSPPEAQHF
TGCGCCAGCAGCCCTCCCGAGGCCCAGCATTTT
>-|TRBJ1-2|-|TRBV28
CASSPLEGYTF
TGTGCCAGCAGTCCCTTAGAGGGCTACACCTTC
>-|TRBJ2-7|-|TRBV11-2
CASSPAVTYYEQYF
TGTGCCAGCAGCCCAGCGGTCACCTACTACGAGCAGTACTTC
>-|TRBJ1-6|-|TRBV4-1
CASSQDIHDSPLHF
TGCGCCAGCAGCCAAGATATCCACGATTCACCCCTCCACTTT
>-|TRBJ2-3|-|TRBV3-1/TRBV3-2
CASSPSPGRPRGTDTQYF
TGTGCCAGCAGCCCTTCACCGGGACGGCCACGAGGCACAGATACGCAGTATTTT
>-|TRBJ2-3|-|TRBV19
CASSITATDTQYF
TGTGCCAGTAGTATAACAGCCACAGATACGCAGTATTTT
>once|TRBJ2-5|TRBD2|TRBV19
CASSLRTSGNFQETQYF
TGTGCCAGTAGTCTCCGGACTAGCGGAAACTTTCAAGAGACCCAGTACTTC
>-|TRBJ2-7|-|TRBV7-8
CASSLRITSRSYEQYF
TGTGCCAGCAGCCTCCGAATAACTAGCCGATCCTACGAGCAGTACTTC
>-|TRBJ2-7|TRBD2|TRBV5-1
CASSLATSGRYEQYF
TGCGCCAGCAGCTTGGCTACTAGCGGGAGGTACGAGCAGTACTTC
>-|TRBJ2-3|-|TRBV11-2
CASSLVGSTQYF
TGTGCCAGCAGCTTAGTAGGATCTACGCAGTATTTT
>once|TRBJ2-5|TRBD2|TRBV28
CASRRTRGETQYF
TGTGCCAGCAGGCGGACTAGGGGAGAGACCCAGTACTTC
>-|TRBJ1-3|-|TRBV2
CASGNGHPGNTIYF
TGTGCCAGTGGGAACGGTCATCCGGGAAACACCATATATTTT
>-|TRBJ1-6|-|TRBV7-2
CASSLKPSPHPLHF
TGTGCCAGCAGCTTAAAACCCTCTCCGCACCCCCTCCACTTT
>-|TRBJ2-7|-|TRBV3-1/TRBV3-2
CASSQGLVGSEQYF
TGTGCCAGCAGCCAAGGACTAGTAGGTTCCGAGCAGTACTTC
>few|TRBJ1-2|-|TRBV5-8
CASSIGQPKGYTF
TGTGCCAGCAGCATTGGACAGCCCAAAGGCTACACCTTC
>-|TRBJ2-1|TRBD1|TRBV19
CASSLTGGWTEQFF
TGTGCCAGTAGTCTTACAGGGGGTTGGACTGAGCAGTTCTTC
>-|TRBJ1-1|-|TRBV6-5
CASRSPGSARTEAFF
TGTGCCAGCAGAAGCCCGGGTAGTGCGAGAACTGAAGCTTTCTTT
>-|TRBJ1-3|-|TRBV7-8
CASSVTGNSGNTIYF
TGTGCCAGCAGCGTAACCGGGAACTCTGGAAACACCATATATTTT
>-|TRBJ2-7|TRBD1|TRBV2
CASSEALDRSYEQYF
TGTGCCAGCAGTGAAGCCTTGGACAGGTCATACGAGCAGTACTTC
>-|TRBJ1-1|-|TRBV28
CASSSTGGSTEAFF
TGTGCCAGCAGCTCCACCGGGGGAAGTACTGAAGCTTTCTTT
>-|TRBJ2-2|TRBD2|TRBV5-4
CASSSKATSGRASTGELFF
TGTGCCAGCAGCTCAAAGGCGACTAGCGGGAGGGCGAGCACCGGGGAGCTGTTTTTT
>once|TRBJ2-7|-|TRBV9
CASSVTPTDFTYEQYF
TGTGCCAGCAGCGTAACACCTACGGACTTTACCTACGAGCAGTACTTC
>-|TRBJ1-1|TRBD1|TRBV5-1
CASSLDRASHTEAFF
TGCGCCAGCAGCCTGGACAGGGCATCCCACACTGAAGCTTTCTTT
>-|TRBJ1-4|TRBD1|TRBV18
CASSPRRTGPPTNEKLFF
TGTGCCAGCTCACCACGGAGGACAGGGCCACCAACTAATGAAAAACTGTTTTTT
>-|TRBJ1-3|-|TRBV20-1
CSASPSGLYSGNTIYF
TGCAGTGCTAGTCCGTCGGGACTTTACTCTGGAAACACCATATATTTT
>-|TRBJ1-2|TRBD1|TRBV5-6
CASSLSTGANYGYTF
TGTGCCAGCAGCTTGTCGACAGGGGCTAACTATGGCTACACCTTC
>-|TRBJ2-3|TRBD1|TRBV6-5
CASSLGQGADTQYF
TGTGCCAGCAGCCTAGGACAGGGGGCAGATACGCAGTATTTT
>once|TRBJ2-3|TRBD2|TRBV7-3
CASSPTPSSGSGTQYF
TGTGCCAGCAGTCCGACCCCCTCTAGCGGGAGCGGTACGCAGTATTTT
>-|TRBJ2-7|TRBD2|TRBV5-4
CASSSKTSGRDYEQYF
TGTGCCAGCAGCTCGAAGACTAGCGGTAGGGACTACGAGCAGTACTTC
>once|TRBJ1-6|-|TRBV5-1
CASSTAQESPLHF
TGCGCCAGCAGCACCGCTCAGGAATCACCCCTCCACTTT
>-|TRBJ2-7|-|TRBV9
CASSGTIDYEQYF
TGTGCCAGCAGCGGGACTATTGACTACGAGCAGTACTTC
>-|TRBJ1-5|-|TRBV19
CASSTDRNQPQHF
TGTGCCAGTAGTACGGATCGCAATCAGCCCCAGCATTTT
>medium-sized|TRBJ1-4|-|TRBV3-1/TRBV3-2
CASSQLPGGEKLFF
TGTGCCAGCAGCCAACTCCCTGGAGGTGAAAAACTGTTTTTT
>-|TRBJ1-1|-|TRBV10-3
CAISRTENTEAFF
TGTGCCATCAGCCGGACAGAGAACACTGAAGCTTTCTTT
>-|TRBJ2-3|-|TRBV14
CASSHGTPSTDTQYF
TGTGCCAGCAGCCACGGAACCCCTAGCACAGATACGCAGTATTTT
>-|TRBJ2-2|TRBD2|TRBV9
CASSVPSGTGELFF
TGTGCCAGCAGCGTACCTAGCGGGACCGGGGAGCTGTTTTTT
>-|TRBJ2-3|-|TRBV27
CASRGPGDSDTQYF
TGTGCCAGCAGGGGGCCGGGAGACTCAGATACGCAGTATTTT
>-|TRBJ1-2|-|TRBV12-3/TRBV12-4
CASSQRSGYTF
TGTGCCAGCAGTCAACGATCTGGCTACACCTTC
>-|TRBJ1-4|TRBD1|TRBV9
CASSQGTANEKLFF
TGTGCCAGCAGCCAGGGGACAGCAAATGAAAAACTGTTTTTT
>-|TRBJ1-2|-|TRBV5-4
CASSLKGVNYGYTF
TGTGCCAGCAGCTTAAAGGGCGTTAACTATGGCTACACCTTC
>-|TRBJ2-7|-|TRBV28
CASSRATYEQYF
TGTGCCAGCAGCAGAGCCACCTACGAGCAGTACTTC
>-|TRBJ2-6|-|TRBV19
CASSVTFSGANVLTF
TGTGCCAGTAGTGTCACATTCTCTGGGGCCAACGTCCTGACTTTC
>-|TRBJ1-5|-|TRBV11-2
CASSLGGGSNQPQHF
TGTGCCAGCAGCTTAGGGGGGGGTAGCAATCAGCCCCAGCATTTT
>-|TRBJ1-3|-|TRBV3-1/TRBV3-2
CASSLYPQDSGNTIYF
TGTGCCAGCAGCCTATACCCGCAGGACTCTGGAAACACCATATATTTT
>once|TRBJ1-5|-|TRBV27
CASSLSGGINQPQHF
TGTGCCAGCAGTTTATCGGGGGGTATCAATCAGCCCCAGCATTTT
>once|TRBJ2-7|-|TRBV12-5
CASGSLGGLGEQYF
TGTGCTAGTGGCTCCTTGGGAGGATTAGGGGAGCAGTACTTC
>-|TRBJ2-5|-|TRBV11-2
CASSHDSKTQYF
TGTGCCAGCAGCCACGACAGTAAGACCCAGTACTTC
>-|TRBJ1-2|-|TRBV19
CASSSFRGKSYGYTF
TGTGCCAGTAGTTCCTTTCGAGGGAAGTCCTATGGCTACACCTTC